The present T cell receptor (beta chain) was sequenced within a study of blood T cells in healthy people across ages. Between the trimmed V and J ends, which lost 7 bases and 2 bases, there was a span of 21 bases. The CDR3 runs to 16 residues. The donors, aged roughly 6 to 100, were healthy Caucasians from Russia. PBMCs numbering at least 6.5 million were isolated per sample. Findings and caveats of the study: TCR beta diversity correlated strongly with naive T cell percentage. Unknown CMV status may confound age-related changes in expanded clones.

Concerning this clonotype: Antigen unknown.

Primers used in a second PCR of about 6 to 11 cycles were a sample-barcoded 5' primer and a J-beta primer mix. Each CDR3 protein gets one entry after TCRdb re-called the 5' RACE reads with MiXCR. The repertoire holds around 970,000 distinct CDR3 sequences, with just over 50% as singletons. The rearrangement uses TRBV12-3 or TRBV12-4 and TRBJ2-7; a possible D gene is TRBD1 (6 bases). The sequencing sample was made of blood. The sequence was collected from a woman aged 60-75 years in good health. CDR3 DNA: TGTGCCAGCACCGATCGGGCAGGGGCCTTCCCCTACGAGCAGTACTTC. This encodes CASTDRAGAFPYEQYF.